The 23 T cell receptor beta chains below come from one sample, sequenced in a study of T cell repertoires in ileal Crohn's disease. The time point was: neoterminal ileum biopsy at postoperative endoscopy, about 6 months after surgery. Assay used: immunoSEQ multiplex PCR; TCRdb lists only in-frame clones, some missing. The sample consists of roughly 16,000 clones, roughly 72% of them appearing once. Material for sequencing was ileal tissue. These receptor sequences come from an adult with Crohn's disease.

The chain employs TRBV7-9 and TRBJ1-1; 7 nucleotides align to TRBD1. The V and J ends lost 5 bases and 1 base, in that order; junction bases with no gene match: 13. The germline V gene has CDR1 SEHNR and CDR2 FQNEAQ (reference sequence). The CDR3 spans 17 residues. The CDR3 sequence: CASSRRGLGEKNTEAFF. For the CDR3, the DNA is TGTGCCAGCAGCAGGAGGGGGCTAGGAGAGAAGAACACTGAAGCTTTCTTT.

The chain employs TRBV30 and TRBJ2-7; 8 positions agree with TRBD2. Germline loops: CDR1 GTSNPN, CDR2 SVGIG (reference sequence). The V gene end was trimmed by 1 base and the J gene end by 5 bases; junction bases not matched to a gene: 10. The CDR3 loop spans 15 amino acids. CDR3 loop: CAWSATSGWGDEQYF. As DNA, the CDR3 is TGTGCCTGGAGTGCTACTAGCGGATGGGGCGACGAGCAGTACTTC.

This chain joins TRBV5-1 and TRBJ1-1; D gene uncertain. Germline CDR1 is SGHRS and CDR2 is YFSETQ. Trimming removed 4 bases at V and 5 bases at J, with 12 bases between. The CDR3 length is 13 residues. CDR3 bases: TGCGCCAGCAGCACGGTACTAGGGACTGAAGCTTTCTTT. Translating gives CASSTVLGTEAFF.

This chain links TRBV18 with TRBJ2-5; 10 positions match TRBD2. The CDR3 runs 15 residues. The V segment lost 3 bases and the J segment 5 bases; nucleotides outside the gene matches: 6. CDR1 is KGHSH, CDR2 LQKENI, per germline. In nucleotides, the CDR3 is TGTGCCAGCTCACCTAGCGGGGGGCCTCGGGAGACCCAGTACTTC. It specifies CASSPSGGPRETQYF.

V is TRBV28 and J is TRBJ2-7; 7 nucleotides line up with TRBD1. Trimming cost V 6 bases and J 4 bases; bases outside gene matches: 6. The CDR3 totals 13 residues. The germline V gene has CDR1 MDHEN and CDR2 SYDVKM. The CDR3 DNA reads as TGTGCCAGCAGCTCAGGGACAGAGTACGAGCAGTACTTC. Amino acid sequence: CASSSGTEYEQYF. Looking up the rest from reference TRBV28 and TRBJ2-7 gives the full variable domain: DVKVTQSSRYLVKRTGEKVFLECVQDMDHENMFWYRQDPGLGLRLIYFSYDVKMKEKGDIPEGYSVSREKKERFSLILESASTNQTSMYLCASSSGTEYEQYFGPGTRLTVT.

The chain carries TRBV2 and TRBJ2-5; 8 nucleotides match TRBD2. Germline CDR1 reads SNHLY; CDR2 reads FYNNEI. The CDR3 is 12 residues long. Trimming at V came to 9 bases and at J to 5 bases, leaving 5 bases not matched to a gene. The CDR3 sequence: CASTTSVETQYF. CDR3 coding DNA: TGTGCCAGTACGACTAGCGTGGAGACCCAGTACTTC. The full variable domain, completed using reference TRBV2 and TRBJ2-5, is EPEVTQTPSHQVTQMGQEVILRCVPISNHLYFYWYRQILGQKVEFLVSFYNNEISEKSEIFDDQFSVERPDGSNFTLKIRSTKLEDSAMYFCASTTSVETQYFGPGTRLLVL.

This clone occurred a few times. The rearrangement uses TRBV7-8 and TRBJ1-6, with 9 bases matching TRBD1. Trimming cost V 1 base and J 9 bases; bases outside gene matches: 7. The germline gives CDR1 SGHVS, CDR2 FQNEAQ. The CDR3 loop spans 16 amino acids. The CDR3 region has the DNA TGTGCCAGCAGCTTAGGTAGACAGGGGGGATTTTCACCCCTCCACTTT. This sequence encodes CASSLGRQGGFSPLHF.

The gene calls are TRBV19 and TRBJ1-2, with D perhaps TRBD1 (6 bases). The CDR3 is 17 amino acids. Germline CDR1 is LNHDA and CDR2 is SQIVND (reference sequence). V lost 3 bases and J lost 5, with 22 bases in between. DNA for the CDR3: TGTGCCAGTAGTATTATGGCAGGGCCCCGAGGGGGTTATGGCTACACCTTC. It translates to CASSIMAGPRGGYGYTF.

The rearrangement links TRBV6-6 to TRBJ1-2; D uncertain. Per germline, CDR1 MNHNY and CDR2 SVGAGI (reference sequence). Trimming left V 5 bases short and J 4 bases short, with 11 bases between. The CDR3 is made up of 13 amino acids. The CDR3 nucleotides are TGTGCCAGCAGTCCCGGAGGTTCCTATGGCTACACCTTC. Amino acids: CASSPGGSYGYTF.

The chain links TRBV7-6 to TRBJ2-7, with 7 bases aligning to TRBD1. The CDR3 sequence is 12 residues long. J lost 6 bases, V lost 3 bases, and 2 bases had no gene match. Per the germline V gene, CDR1 is SGHVS and CDR2 is FNYEAQ. CDR3 sequence: CASSFAGGEQYF. CDR3 in DNA: TGTGCCAGCAGCTTCGCAGGGGGCGAGCAGTACTTC.

The gene calls are TRBV18 and TRBJ2-3, with TRBD2 matching over 8 bases. V trimming: 3 bases; J trimming: 1 base; junction bases outside the gene matches: 9. There are 17 residues in the CDR3. Germline values: CDR1 KGHSH, CDR2 LQKENI. The CDR3 coding sequence is TGTGCCAGCTCACCTAGTCGCGGGAGGATGGGCACAGATACGCAGTATTTT. Protein sequence: CASSPSRGRMGTDTQYF.

The chain has TRBV20-1 and TRBJ2-7; no firm D call. Germline V gives CDR1 DFQATT, CDR2 SNEGSKA (reference sequence). V was clipped by 6 bases and J by 5 bases, with 11 bases between them. There are 11 residues in the CDR3. This CDR3 is CSAGGSHEQYF. The CDR3 DNA sequence: TGCAGTGCAGGCGGATCTCACGAGCAGTACTTC.

This chain uses TRBV29-1 with TRBJ1-1, with D possibly being TRBD1 (6 bases). This CDR3 is 13 amino acids long. Trimming took off 5 bases at V and 7 bases at J, with 17 bases between the two ends. In germline, CDR1 is SQVTM, CDR2 ANQGSEA. Here the CDR3 DNA reads TGCAGCGTTACGCAGGGGCTCTTCGGTGAAGCTTTCTTT. This codes for CSVTQGLFGEAFF. Based on the CDR3 plus reference TRBV29-1 and TRBJ1-1, the full variable domain is SAVISQKPSRDICQRGTSLTIQCQVDSQVTMMFWYRQQPGQSLTLIATANQGSEATYESGFVIDKFPISRPNLTFSTLTVSNMSPEDSSIYLCSVTQGLFGEAFFGQGTRLTVV.

The V gene is TRBV27, the J gene TRBJ2-2; 8 bases map to TRBD1. The germline CDR1 and CDR2 sequences are MNHEY and SMNVEV (reference sequence). The trim removed 8 bases at V and 2 bases at J, leaving 7 bases unmatched. CDR3 length: 15 residues. The CDR3 protein is CASPPTGGNTGELFF. In DNA, the CDR3 is TGTGCCAGCCCACCCACAGGGGGTAACACCGGGGAGCTGTTTTTT.

The chain combines TRBV5-4 with TRBJ2-1, with 9 bases matching TRBD2. The J segment lost 4 bases and the V segment lost 4 bases, leaving 9 bases of the junction unmatched. The CDR3 is 16 residues long. Germline values: CDR1 SGHNT, CDR2 YYREEE (reference sequence). The CDR3 DNA reads as TGTGCCAGCAGCCCGGCTGTGCTAGCGGGGTACAATGAGCAGTTCTTC. This translates into CASSPAVLAGYNEQFF.

This chain connects TRBV19 to TRBJ1-6; 10 bases align to TRBD1. The trim removed 6 bases at V and 10 bases at J, leaving 3 bases unmatched. The V gene's germline CDR1 is LNHDA and CDR2 SQIVND (reference sequence). The CDR3 length is 13 residues. DNA for the CDR3: TGTGCCAGTAGCGGGACAGGGGACTCACCCCTCCACTTT. Amino acids: CASSGTGDSPLHF.

V and J are TRBV6-1 and TRBJ1-2; 8 nucleotides agree with TRBD1. V dropped 6 bases and J dropped 1; count of bases not matched to a gene: 4. Per the germline V gene, CDR1 is MNHNS and CDR2 is SASEGT. This CDR3 contains 14 residues. CDR3 residues: CASRGQGYNYGYTF. The CDR3 nucleotides read TGTGCCAGCAGAGGACAGGGATATAACTATGGCTACACCTTC.

In the case of this clone: The sample contains more than one DNA sequence encoding this CDR3. This chain joins TRBV12-5 and TRBJ2-7; TRBD2 matches at 7 bases. V lost 1 base and J lost 3; bases outside the gene matches: 0. In germline, CDR1 is LGHNT, CDR2 FRNRAP. CDR3 length: 13 amino acids. As DNA, the CDR3 is TGTGCTAGTGGTTTGGCGGGGGGCTACGAGCAGTACTTC. It specifies CASGLAGGYEQYF.

V usage is TRBV9 and J usage is TRBJ2-1, with 10 bases aligning to TRBD1. In germline, CDR1 is SGDLS, CDR2 YYNGEE. The V gene end was trimmed by 1 base and the J gene end by 6 bases; junction bases not matched to a gene: 4. There are 15 residues in the CDR3. The CDR3 loop reads CASSVRDRGGNEQFF. The CDR3 bases are TGTGCCAGCAGCGTACGGGACAGGGGTGGCAATGAGCAGTTCTTC. Full variable domain (missing parts from reference TRBV9 and TRBJ2-1): DSGVTQTPKHLITATGQRVTLRCSPRSGDLSVYWYQQSLDQGLQFLIQYYNGEERAKGNILERFSAQQFPDLHSELNLSSLELGDSALYFCASSVRDRGGNEQFFGPGTRLTVL.

The V call is TRBV19, the J call TRBJ1-5; no definite D call. Germline V gene data show CDR1 as LNHDA and CDR2 as SQIVND (reference sequence). The CDR3 consists of 15 residues. Trimming stripped 5 bases from V and 0 bases from J, with 11 bases between. The CDR3 region has the DNA TGTGCCAGTAGTGACTACGGGCCTAGCAATCAGCCCCAGCATTTT. This encodes CASSDYGPSNQPQHF.

V and J are TRBV5-1 and TRBJ2-5, with TRBD2 matching over 7 bases. With 4 bases clipped from V and 5 bases from J, the junction kept 17 bases outside the gene matches. The CDR3 is 17 amino acids. Germline CDR1 is SGHRS and CDR2 is YFSETQ. Here the CDR3 reads CASSPQLAGPSGETQYF. CDR3 sequence (DNA): TGCGCCAGCAGCCCGCAGTTAGCGGGTCCCTCCGGGGAGACCCAGTACTTC.

This clone was seen a single time. The genes are TRBV19 and TRBJ1-4, with 10 bases fitting TRBD1. The CDR3 is made up of 15 amino acids. The junction had 7 bases not matched to a gene; V was cut back by 4 bases and J by 8 bases. Germline V lookup: CDR1 LNHDA, CDR2 SQIVND (reference sequence). The CDR3 DNA is TGTGCCAGTAGTAGGCGGGACAGGGGACCAGAAAAACTGTTTTTT. Translated: CASSRRDRGPEKLFF.

The chain carries TRBV5-6 and TRBJ2-7; 7 positions agree with TRBD1. The CDR3 covers 13 residues. The V and J ends lost 4 bases and 5 bases, in that order; junction bases with no gene match: 6. The germline V gene has CDR1 SGHDT and CDR2 YYEEEE. The CDR3, as DNA: TGTGCCAGCAGCCCTACAGGGGTGGACGAGCAGTACTTC. It translates to CASSPTGVDEQYF.